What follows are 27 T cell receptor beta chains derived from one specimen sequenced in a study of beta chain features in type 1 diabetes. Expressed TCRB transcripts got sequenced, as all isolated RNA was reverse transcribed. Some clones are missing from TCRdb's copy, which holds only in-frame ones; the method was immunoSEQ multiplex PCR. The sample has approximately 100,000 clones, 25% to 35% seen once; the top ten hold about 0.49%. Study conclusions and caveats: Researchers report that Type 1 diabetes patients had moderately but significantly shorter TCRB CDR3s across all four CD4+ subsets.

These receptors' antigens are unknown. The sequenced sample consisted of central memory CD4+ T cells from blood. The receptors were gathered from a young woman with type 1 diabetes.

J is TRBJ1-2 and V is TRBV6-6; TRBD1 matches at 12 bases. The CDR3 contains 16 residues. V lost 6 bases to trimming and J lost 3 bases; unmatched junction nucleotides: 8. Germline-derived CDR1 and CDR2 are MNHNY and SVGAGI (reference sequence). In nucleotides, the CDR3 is TGTGCCAGCAGCGCCAGGGGACAGGGGGCGGACTATGGCTACACCTTC. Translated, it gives CASSARGQGADYGYTF.

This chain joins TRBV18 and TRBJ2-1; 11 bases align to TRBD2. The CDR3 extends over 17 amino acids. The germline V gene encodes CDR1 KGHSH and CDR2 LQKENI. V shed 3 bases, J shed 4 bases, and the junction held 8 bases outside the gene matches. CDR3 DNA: TGTGCCAGCTCACCGCCCGGCCTAGCGGGAGGTTACAATGAGCAGTTCTTC. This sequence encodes CASSPPGLAGGYNEQFF.

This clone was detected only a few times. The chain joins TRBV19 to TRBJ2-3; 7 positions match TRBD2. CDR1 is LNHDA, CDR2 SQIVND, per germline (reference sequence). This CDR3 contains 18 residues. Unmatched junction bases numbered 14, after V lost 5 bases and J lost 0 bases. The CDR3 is CASSPSRGGVTSTDTQYF. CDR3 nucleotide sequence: TGTGCCAGTAGTCCTTCTCGGGGAGGGGTGACTAGCACAGATACGCAGTATTTT.

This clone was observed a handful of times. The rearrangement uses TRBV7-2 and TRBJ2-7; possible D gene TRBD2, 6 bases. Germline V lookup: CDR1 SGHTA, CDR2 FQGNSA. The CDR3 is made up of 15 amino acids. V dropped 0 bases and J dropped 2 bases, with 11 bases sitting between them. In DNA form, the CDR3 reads TGTGCCAGCAGCTTAGCAGAAGGAGGGGCCTACGAGCAGTACTTC. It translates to CASSLAEGGAYEQYF.

CDR3 bases: TGTGCCGGGGGAAGACAGGGACCTAATGAAAAACTGTTTTTT. This translates into CAGGRQGPNEKLFF. V is TRBV30 and J is TRBJ1-4; 7 nucleotides align to TRBD1. Germline assignment: CDR1 GTSNPN and CDR2 SVGIG (reference sequence). With 8 bases clipped from V and 3 bases from J, the junction kept 9 bases outside the gene matches. The CDR3 loop spans 14 amino acids.

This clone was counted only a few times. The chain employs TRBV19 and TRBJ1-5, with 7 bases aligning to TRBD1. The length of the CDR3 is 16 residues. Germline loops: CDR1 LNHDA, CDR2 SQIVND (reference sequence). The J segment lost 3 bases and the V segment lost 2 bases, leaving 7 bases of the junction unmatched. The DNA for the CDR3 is TGTGCCAGTAGTATATACAGGGGTTTAGACAATCAGCCCCAGCATTTT. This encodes CASSIYRGLDNQPQHF.

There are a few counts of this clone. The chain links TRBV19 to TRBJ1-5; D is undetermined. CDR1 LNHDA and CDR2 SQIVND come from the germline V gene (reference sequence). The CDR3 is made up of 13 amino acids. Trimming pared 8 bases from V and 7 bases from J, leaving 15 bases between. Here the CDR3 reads CASSEGMEQPQHF. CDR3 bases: TGTGCCAGTTCGGAGGGAATGGAGCAGCCCCAGCATTTT.

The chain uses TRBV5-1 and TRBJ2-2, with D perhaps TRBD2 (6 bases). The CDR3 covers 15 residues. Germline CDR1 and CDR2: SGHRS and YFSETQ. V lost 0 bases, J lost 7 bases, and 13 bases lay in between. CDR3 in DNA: TGCGCCAGCAGCTTGGACGGGAGAAGGGGCGGGGAGCTGTTTTTT. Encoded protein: CASSLDGRRGGELFF.

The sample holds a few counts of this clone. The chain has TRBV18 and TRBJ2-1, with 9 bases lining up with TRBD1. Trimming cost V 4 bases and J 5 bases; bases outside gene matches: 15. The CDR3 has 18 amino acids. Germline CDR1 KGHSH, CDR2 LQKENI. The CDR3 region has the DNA TGTGCCAGCTCACGAACCGCTCCCGGGACAGGGAGCCACAATGAGCAGTTCTTC. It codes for CASSRTAPGTGSHNEQFF.

Here the CDR3 reads CASSLARSGSWQETQYF. CDR3 DNA sequence: TGCGCCAGCAGCTTGGCCCGGAGCGGGAGTTGGCAAGAGACCCAGTACTTC. The chain employs TRBV5-1 and TRBJ2-5; 8 nucleotides match TRBD2. The trim removed 0 bases at V and 2 bases at J, leaving 9 bases unmatched. CDR1 is SGHRS and CDR2 is YFSETQ in the germline V gene. The CDR3 contains 17 residues.

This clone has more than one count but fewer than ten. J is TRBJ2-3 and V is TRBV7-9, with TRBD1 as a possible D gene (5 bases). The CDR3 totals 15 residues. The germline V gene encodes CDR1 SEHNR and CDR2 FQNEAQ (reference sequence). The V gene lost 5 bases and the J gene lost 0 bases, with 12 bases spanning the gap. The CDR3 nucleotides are TGTGCCAGCAGCCCCGGACACCTTAGCACAGATACGCAGTATTTT. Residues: CASSPGHLSTDTQYF. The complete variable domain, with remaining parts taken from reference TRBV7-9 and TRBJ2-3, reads DTGVSQNPRHKITKRGQNVTFRCDPISEHNRLYWYRQTLGQGPEFLTYFQNEAQLEKSRLLSDRFSAERPKGSFSTLEIQRTEQGDSAMYLCASSPGHLSTDTQYFGPGTRLTVL.

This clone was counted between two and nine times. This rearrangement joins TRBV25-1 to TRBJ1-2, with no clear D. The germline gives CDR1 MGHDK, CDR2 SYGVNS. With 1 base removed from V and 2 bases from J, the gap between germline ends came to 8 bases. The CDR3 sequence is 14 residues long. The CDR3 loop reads CASSEFGRNYGYTF. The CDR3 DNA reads TGTGCCAGCAGTGAATTTGGGAGAAACTATGGCTACACCTTC.

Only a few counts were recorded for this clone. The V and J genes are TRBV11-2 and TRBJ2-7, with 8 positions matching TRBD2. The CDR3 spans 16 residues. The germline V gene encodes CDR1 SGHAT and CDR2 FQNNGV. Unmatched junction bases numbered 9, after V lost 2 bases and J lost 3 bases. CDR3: CASSLSSGISLYEQYF. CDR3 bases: TGTGCCAGCAGCTTAAGTAGCGGGATAAGTCTCTACGAGCAGTACTTC.

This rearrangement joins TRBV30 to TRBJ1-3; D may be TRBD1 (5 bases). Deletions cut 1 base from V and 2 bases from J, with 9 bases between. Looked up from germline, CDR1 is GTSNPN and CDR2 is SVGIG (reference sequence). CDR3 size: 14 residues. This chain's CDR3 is CAWSEGQPGNTIYF. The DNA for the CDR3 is TGTGCCTGGAGTGAGGGGCAACCTGGAAACACCATATATTTT.

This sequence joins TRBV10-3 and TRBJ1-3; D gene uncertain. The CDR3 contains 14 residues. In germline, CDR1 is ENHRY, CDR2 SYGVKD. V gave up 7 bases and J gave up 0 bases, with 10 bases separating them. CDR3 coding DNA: TGTGCCATCATGCGGGAAAGCTCTGGAAACACCATATATTTT. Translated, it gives CAIMRESSGNTIYF.

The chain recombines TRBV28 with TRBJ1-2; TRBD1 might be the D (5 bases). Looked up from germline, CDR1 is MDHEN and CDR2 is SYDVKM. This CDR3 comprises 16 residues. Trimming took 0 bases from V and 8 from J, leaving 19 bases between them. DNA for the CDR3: TGTGCCAGCAGTTTATGGAATCCGTCGCAGGGCGACGGCTACACCTTC. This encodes CASSLWNPSQGDGYTF.

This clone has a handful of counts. The DNA for the CDR3 is TGTGCCAGTAGTCCACAGGGGGGGGCTAGCTTCTCCTACGAGCAGTACTTC. Its protein product is CASSPQGGASFSYEQYF. The V call is TRBV19, the J call TRBJ2-7; weak D call: TRBD1 (8 bases). V was shortened by 5 bases and J by 0 bases, with 20 bases between the two germline ends. CDR3 size: 17 residues. Germline assignment: CDR1 LNHDA and CDR2 SQIVND (reference sequence). Variable domain in full (rest from reference TRBV19 and TRBJ2-7): DGGITQSPKYLFRKEGQNVTLSCEQNLNHDAMYWYRQDPGQGLRLIYYSQIVNDFQKGDIAEGYSVSREKKESFPLTVTSAQKNPTAFYLCASSPQGGASFSYEQYFGPGTRLTVT.

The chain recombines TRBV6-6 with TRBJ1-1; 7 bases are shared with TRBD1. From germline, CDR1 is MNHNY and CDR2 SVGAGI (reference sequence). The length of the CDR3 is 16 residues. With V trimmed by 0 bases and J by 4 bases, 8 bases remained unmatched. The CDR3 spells CASSYSGQSGGTEAFF. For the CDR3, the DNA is TGTGCCAGCAGTTACTCCGGCCAATCAGGGGGCACTGAAGCTTTCTTT.

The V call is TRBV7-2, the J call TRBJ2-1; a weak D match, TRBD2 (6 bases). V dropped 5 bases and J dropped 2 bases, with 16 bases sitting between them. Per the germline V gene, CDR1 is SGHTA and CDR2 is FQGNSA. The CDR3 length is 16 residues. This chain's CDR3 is CASSPRGGKAYNEQFF. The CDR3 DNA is TGTGCCAGCAGCCCAAGGGGCGGGAAAGCCTACAATGAGCAGTTCTTC. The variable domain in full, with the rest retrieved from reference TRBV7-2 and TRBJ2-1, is GAGVSQSPSNKVTEKGKDVELRCDPISGHTALYWYRQSLGQGLEFLIYFQGNSAPDKSGLPSDRFSAERTGGSVSTLTIQRTQQEDSAVYLCASSPRGGKAYNEQFFGPGTRLTVL.

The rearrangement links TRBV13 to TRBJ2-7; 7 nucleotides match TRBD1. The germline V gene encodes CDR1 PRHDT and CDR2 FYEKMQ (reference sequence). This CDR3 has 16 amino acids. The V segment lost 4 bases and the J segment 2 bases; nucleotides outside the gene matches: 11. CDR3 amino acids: CASSSSAQGLTYEQYV. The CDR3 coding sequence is TGTGCCAGCAGCTCCTCGGCACAGGGGCTAACCTACGAGCAGTACGTC.

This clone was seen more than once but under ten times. CDR3: CASSLMGLNTEAFF. CDR3 in DNA: TGTGCCAGCAGCTTGATGGGCCTGAACACTGAAGCTTTCTTT. The V gene is TRBV7-3, the J gene TRBJ1-1, with D unresolved. Per the germline V gene, CDR1 is SGHTA and CDR2 is FQGTGA. Trimming stripped 3 bases from V and 0 bases from J, with 8 bases between. The CDR3 runs 14 residues.

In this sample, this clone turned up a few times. This CDR3 is CASSYKSGNTEAFF. CDR3 DNA sequence: TGTGCCAGCAGTTACAAGAGTGGGAACACTGAAGCTTTCTTT. This chain uses TRBV6-5 with TRBJ1-1; D not resolved. The CDR3 sequence is 14 residues long. The V gene's germline CDR1 is MNHEY and CDR2 SVGAGI. Trimming took off 2 bases at V and 1 base at J, with 8 bases between the two ends.

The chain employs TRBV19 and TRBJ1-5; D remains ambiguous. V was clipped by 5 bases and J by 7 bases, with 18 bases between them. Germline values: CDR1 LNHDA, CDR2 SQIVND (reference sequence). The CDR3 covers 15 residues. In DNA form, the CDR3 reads TGTGCCAGTAGTGGTGCAGGTGGTTTGCGACAGCCCCAGCATTTT. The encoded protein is CASSGAGGLRQPQHF.

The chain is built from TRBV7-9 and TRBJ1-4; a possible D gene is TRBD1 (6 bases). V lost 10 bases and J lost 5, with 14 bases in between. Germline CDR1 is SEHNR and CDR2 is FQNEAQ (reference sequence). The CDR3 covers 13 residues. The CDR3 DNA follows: TGTGCCATCGGGGGGGGGCTGAATGAAAAACTGTTTTTT. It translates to CAIGGGLNEKLFF.

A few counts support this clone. CDR3 protein: CASSLGGQYSGNTIYF. CDR3 coding DNA: TGTGCCAGCAGCTTGGGCGGACAGTACTCTGGAAACACCATATATTTT. The V gene is TRBV5-6, the J gene TRBJ1-3, with D possibly being TRBD1 (6 bases). CDR1 and CDR2 from the germline V gene are SGHDT and YYEEEE. CDR3 length: 16 amino acids. V was pared by 0 bases and J by 0 bases, with 10 bases between.

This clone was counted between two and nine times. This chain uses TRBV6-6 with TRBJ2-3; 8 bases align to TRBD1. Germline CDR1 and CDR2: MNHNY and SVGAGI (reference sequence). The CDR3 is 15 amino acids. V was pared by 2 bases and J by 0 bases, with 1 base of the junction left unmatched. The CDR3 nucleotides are TGTGCCAGCAGTTACGGACAGGGAAGCACAGATACGCAGTATTTT. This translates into CASSYGQGSTDTQYF.

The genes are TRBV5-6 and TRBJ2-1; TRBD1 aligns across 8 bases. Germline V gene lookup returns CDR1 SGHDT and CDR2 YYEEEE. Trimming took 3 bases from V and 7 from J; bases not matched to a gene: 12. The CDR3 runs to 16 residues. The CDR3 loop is CASSYRQGTGINEQFF. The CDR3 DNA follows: TGTGCCAGCAGCTACAGACAAGGGACAGGAATAAATGAGCAGTTCTTC.